This entry features one T cell receptor (beta chain) sequence. This CDR3 spans 14 amino acids. Trimming left V 2 bases short and J 5 bases short, with 13 bases between. The germline V gene has CDR1 KGHSH and CDR2 LQKENI. These donors counted as nominally healthy when sampled, but unrecorded immune exposures were likely. Primers: 60 Vbeta forward and 13 Jbeta reverse. Clones were sequenced by immunoSEQ multiplex PCR, and TCRdb holds only the in-frame ones, with some missing. The data hold about 200,000 clones, with approximately 86% observed a single time. The data were taken from a study of cytomegalovirus exposure and HLA in healthy donors.

The V gene is TRBV18, the J gene TRBJ2-7; D is perhaps TRBD1 (6 bases). The sequence derives from a woman in her thirties in good health and CMV-seronegative. The sequencing input was PBMCs. The CDR3 protein is CASSPTAQGDEQYF. The CDR3 DNA reads TGTGCCAGCTCACCAACCGCACAGGGCGACGAGCAGTACTTC.